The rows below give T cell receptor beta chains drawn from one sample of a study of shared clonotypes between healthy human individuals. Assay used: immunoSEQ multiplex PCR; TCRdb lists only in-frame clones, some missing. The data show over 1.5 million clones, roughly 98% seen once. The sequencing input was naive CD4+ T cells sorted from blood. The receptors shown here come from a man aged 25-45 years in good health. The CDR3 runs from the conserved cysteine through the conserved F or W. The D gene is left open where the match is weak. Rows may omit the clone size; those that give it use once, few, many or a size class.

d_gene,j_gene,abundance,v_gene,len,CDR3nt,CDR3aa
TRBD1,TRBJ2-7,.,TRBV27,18,TGTGCCAGCAGTGTCGGGGACAGGTCGCTTACTAGGGACTACGAGCAGTACTTC,CASSVGDRSLTRDYEQYF
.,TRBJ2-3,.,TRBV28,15,TGTGCCAGCATCAGTCAGGGCGCGGACACAGATACGCAGTATTTT,CASISQGADTDTQYF
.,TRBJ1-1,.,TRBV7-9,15,TGTGCCAGCAGCTTCCCGGAGGGGTTTAACACTGAAGCTTTCTTT,CASSFPEGFNTEAFF
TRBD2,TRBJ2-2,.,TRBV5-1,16,TGCGCCAGCAGCACGGGACTAGCGGGAGAGTCCGGGGAGCTGTTTTTT,CASSTGLAGESGELFF
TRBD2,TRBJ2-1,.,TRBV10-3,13,TGTGCCATCAATGAACCTCACCGGGACTATCAGTTCTTC,CAINEPHRDYQFF
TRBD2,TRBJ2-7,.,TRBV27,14,TGTGCCAGCAGCCCTCTAGCGGAGCTCCACGAGCAGTACTTC,CASSPLAELHEQYF
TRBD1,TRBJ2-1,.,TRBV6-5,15,TGTGCCAGCAGTTACTCGAGACAGGGTAGTAATGAGCAGTTCTTC,CASSYSRQGSNEQFF
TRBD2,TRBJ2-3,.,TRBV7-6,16,TGTGCCAGCAGCCTACGGACTAGCGAGGGCACAGATACGCAGTATTTT,CASSLRTSEGTDTQYF
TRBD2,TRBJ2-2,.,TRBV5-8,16,TGTGCCAGCAGCCACCTAGCGGGAAGCGAGGTCGGGGAGCTGTTTTTT,CASSHLAGSEVGELFF
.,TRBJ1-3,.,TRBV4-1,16,TGCGCCAGCAGCCCCAGGGACCGGCGCTCTGGAAACACCATATATTTT,CASSPRDRRSGNTIYF
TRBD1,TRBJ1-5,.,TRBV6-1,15,TGTGCCAGCAGTGCTTCCACAGGGGGCGATCAGCCCCAGCATTTT,CASSASTGGDQPQHF
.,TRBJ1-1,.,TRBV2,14,TGTGCCAGCAGCAATCTTGGGACAAAGGGTGAAGCTTTCTTT,CASSNLGTKGEAFF
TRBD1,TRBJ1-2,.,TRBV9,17,TGTGCCAGCAGCGTAATGTCGAGGGCAGGGGGCAACTATGGCTACACCTTC,CASSVMSRAGGNYGYTF
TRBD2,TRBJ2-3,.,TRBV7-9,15,TGTGCCAGCAGCCCCACTAGCGGGATGTGGGATACGCAGTATTTT,CASSPTSGMWDTQYF
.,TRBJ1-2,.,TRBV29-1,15,TGCAGCGTTGACTTTCCCGAGCGGGGACGGTATGGCTACACCTTC,CSVDFPERGRYGYTF
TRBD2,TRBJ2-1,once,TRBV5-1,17,TGCGCCAGCAGCTTGGCCCCCGGGACTAGCGGGAGTGATGAGCAGTTCTTC,CASSLAPGTSGSDEQFF
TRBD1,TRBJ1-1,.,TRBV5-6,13,TGTGCCAGCAGTGGACAGGAAAACACTGAAGCTTTCTTT,CASSGQENTEAFF
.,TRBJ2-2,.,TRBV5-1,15,TGCGCCAGCAGCTTGGCCGGCCGCCCCACCGGGGAGCTGTTTTTT,CASSLAGRPTGELFF
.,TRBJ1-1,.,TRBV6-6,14,TGTGCCAGCAGTGATGCTTCGGGTCGAGATCGTGGTTTCTTT,CASSDASGRDRGFF
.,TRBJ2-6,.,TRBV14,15,TGTGCCAGCAGCCAATTCGCTTCTGGGGCCAACGTCCTGACTTTC,CASSQFASGANVLTF
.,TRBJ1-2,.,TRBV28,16,TGTGCCAGCAGCGCCCAGGGCGGGGGCCGAGGTTATGGCTACACCTTC,CASSAQGGGRGYGYTF
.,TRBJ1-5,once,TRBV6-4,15,TGTGCCAGCAAAAAAGGACGATATAGCAATCAGCCCCAGCATTTT,CASKKGRYSNQPQHF
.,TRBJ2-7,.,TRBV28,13,TGTGCCAGCAGTATCCCCAAGGCCCACGAGCAGTACTTC,CASSIPKAHEQYF
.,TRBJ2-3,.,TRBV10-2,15,TGCGCCAGCAGTCCCCCTGGAACTAGCACAGATACGCAGTATTTT,CASSPPGTSTDTQYF
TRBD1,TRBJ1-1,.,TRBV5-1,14,TGCGCCAGCAGCATAGGGGGCGGCGGCACTGAAGCTTTCTTT,CASSIGGGGTEAFF
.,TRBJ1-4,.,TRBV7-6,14,TGTGCCAGCAGCTTATGGGAGCAGAATGAAAAACTGTTTTTT,CASSLWEQNEKLFF
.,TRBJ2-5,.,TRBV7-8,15,TGTGCCAGCAGCCAACGTACAGGGTTACAAGAGACCCAGTACTTC,CASSQRTGLQETQYF